The rows below give T cell receptor beta chains drawn from one sample of a study of shared clonotypes between healthy human individuals. Produced via immunoSEQ multiplex PCR; TCRdb's table is partial and in-frame only. Of millions of clones listed, over 85% are singletons. The sequencing sample was made of naive CD8+ T cells sorted from blood. The source is a man between 18 and 35 years old in good health. The CDR3 runs from the conserved cysteine through the conserved F or W. Fields, in order: clone size, V gene, D gene, J gene, CDR3 protein, CDR3 DNA. The D gene is left open where the match is weak. Only part of the rows carry a size: once, few, many, or a class if the clone is expanded.

abundance: .
v_gene: TRBV13
d_gene: .
j_gene: TRBJ1-2
CDR3aa: CASSLGGYGYTF
CDR3nt: TGTGCCAGCAGCTTAGGCGGATATGGCTACACCTTC

abundance: .
v_gene: TRBV28
d_gene: .
j_gene: TRBJ1-1
CDR3aa: CATSRQGYTEAFF
CDR3nt: TGTGCTACGTCGCGGCAAGGGTACACTGAAGCTTTCTTT

abundance: .
v_gene: TRBV5-8
d_gene: .
j_gene: TRBJ1-2
CDR3aa: CASSLAIFYGYTF
CDR3nt: TGTGCCAGCAGCTTGGCTATATTCTATGGCTACACCTTC

abundance: .
v_gene: TRBV4-1
d_gene: .
j_gene: TRBJ2-7
CDR3aa: CASSPLAAGNLEQYF
CDR3nt: TGCGCCAGCAGCCCCCTGGCGGCAGGGAATCTCGAGCAGTACTTC

abundance: .
v_gene: TRBV7-9
d_gene: TRBD1
j_gene: TRBJ2-5
CDR3aa: CASSPDRVETQYF
CDR3nt: TGTGCCAGCAGCCCCGACAGGGTAGAGACCCAGTACTTC

abundance: .
v_gene: TRBV2
d_gene: .
j_gene: TRBJ2-7
CDR3aa: CASSDGEEQYF
CDR3nt: TGTGCCAGCAGTGATGGTGAAGAGCAGTACTTC

abundance: .
v_gene: TRBV28
d_gene: .
j_gene: TRBJ2-1
CDR3aa: CASSLDSQNEQFF
CDR3nt: TGTGCCAGCAGTTTAGACAGCCAAAATGAGCAGTTCTTC

abundance: .
v_gene: TRBV30
d_gene: .
j_gene: TRBJ2-1
CDR3aa: CAWSEVGGPLLSRLEQFF
CDR3nt: TGTGCCTGGAGTGAGGTGGGGGGGCCTTTACTGAGTAGGCTTGAGCAGTTCTTC

abundance: .
v_gene: TRBV19
d_gene: .
j_gene: TRBJ2-5
CDR3aa: CASQADGKRETQYF
CDR3nt: TGTGCCAGCCAGGCGGACGGAAAAAGGGAGACCCAGTACTTC

abundance: .
v_gene: TRBV25-1
d_gene: .
j_gene: TRBJ2-7
CDR3aa: CASSGGDFEQYF
CDR3nt: TGTGCCAGCAGCGGCGGGGACTTCGAGCAGTACTTC

abundance: few
v_gene: TRBV7-9
d_gene: TRBD2
j_gene: TRBJ2-2
CDR3aa: CASIEMGLAGGHTGELFF
CDR3nt: TGTGCCAGCATCGAAATGGGGCTAGCGGGAGGCCACACCGGGGAGCTGTTTTTT

abundance: .
v_gene: TRBV4-3
d_gene: TRBD2
j_gene: TRBJ2-7
CDR3aa: CASSQELAGPPYEQYF
CDR3nt: TGCGCCAGCAGCCAAGAACTAGCGGGTCCTCCCTACGAGCAGTACTTC

abundance: .
v_gene: TRBV27
d_gene: TRBD2
j_gene: TRBJ2-5
CDR3aa: CASSSAGGLETQYF
CDR3nt: TGTGCCAGCAGTTCAGCGGGGGGGCTAGAGACCCAGTACTTC

abundance: once
v_gene: TRBV9
d_gene: .
j_gene: TRBJ1-2
CDR3aa: CASSAYRDGYGYTF
CDR3nt: TGTGCCAGCAGCGCATACCGGGACGGCTATGGCTACACCTTC

abundance: .
v_gene: TRBV4-1
d_gene: .
j_gene: TRBJ2-1
CDR3aa: CASSQERGPGTWYNEQFF
CDR3nt: TGCGCCAGCAGCCAAGAGAGGGGCCCCGGGACCTGGTACAATGAGCAGTTCTTC

abundance: once
v_gene: TRBV6-6
d_gene: .
j_gene: TRBJ2-7
CDR3aa: CASSKLGLRDEQYF
CDR3nt: TGTGCCAGCAGCAAACTCGGCCTTAGGGACGAGCAGTACTTC

abundance: once
v_gene: TRBV7-2
d_gene: .
j_gene: TRBJ2-1
CDR3aa: CASSLDRYYNEQFF
CDR3nt: TGTGCCAGCAGCTTGGATCGGTACTACAATGAGCAGTTCTTC

abundance: .
v_gene: TRBV4-3
d_gene: .
j_gene: TRBJ2-1
CDR3aa: CASSQDFTDNEQFF
CDR3nt: TGCGCCAGCAGCCAAGATTTCACCGACAATGAGCAGTTCTTC

abundance: .
v_gene: TRBV7-9
d_gene: .
j_gene: TRBJ2-7
CDR3aa: CASSPWDNTYEQYF
CDR3nt: TGTGCCAGCAGCCCCTGGGACAACACCTACGAGCAGTACTTC

abundance: .
v_gene: TRBV7-9
d_gene: TRBD2
j_gene: TRBJ2-5
CDR3aa: CASSSLASSGSQETQYF
CDR3nt: TGTGCCAGCAGCTCACTCGCGTCTAGCGGGAGCCAAGAGACCCAGTACTTC

abundance: .
v_gene: TRBV27
d_gene: .
j_gene: TRBJ1-5
CDR3aa: CASSRDPGLGNQPQHF
CDR3nt: TGTGCCAGCAGTCGGGACCCGGGCCTGGGCAATCAGCCCCAGCATTTT

abundance: .
v_gene: TRBV7-9
d_gene: .
j_gene: TRBJ2-1
CDR3aa: CASSGDEQFF
CDR3nt: TGTGCCAGCAGCGGAGACGAGCAGTTCTTC

abundance: .
v_gene: TRBV4-3
d_gene: TRBD2
j_gene: TRBJ2-7
CDR3aa: CASSQDLTGGGAYEQYF
CDR3nt: TGCGCCAGCAGCCAAGATCTTACGGGGGGTGGGGCCTACGAGCAGTACTTC

abundance: .
v_gene: TRBV7-8
d_gene: TRBD2
j_gene: TRBJ2-1
CDR3aa: CASSIIRLAGVSNEQFF
CDR3nt: TGTGCCAGCAGCATTATTCGACTAGCGGGGGTATCCAATGAGCAGTTCTTC

abundance: .
v_gene: TRBV27
d_gene: .
j_gene: TRBJ1-6
CDR3aa: CASSSLDGYSPLHF
CDR3nt: TGTGCCAGCAGTTCTTTGGACGGATATTCACCCCTCCACTTT

abundance: .
v_gene: TRBV30
d_gene: .
j_gene: TRBJ2-2
CDR3aa: CAWAYTGELFF
CDR3nt: TGTGCCTGGGCTTACACCGGGGAGCTGTTTTTT

abundance: .
v_gene: TRBV12-5
d_gene: .
j_gene: TRBJ2-5
CDR3aa: CASAYGSELETQYF
CDR3nt: TGTGCTAGTGCTTACGGGTCTGAGCTGGAGACCCAGTACTTC

abundance: .
v_gene: TRBV7-9
d_gene: .
j_gene: TRBJ1-2
CDR3aa: CASSASQEADYGYTF
CDR3nt: TGTGCCAGCAGCGCTTCACAGGAGGCTGACTATGGCTACACCTTC

abundance: .
v_gene: TRBV27
d_gene: TRBD2
j_gene: TRBJ2-7
CDR3aa: CASSPSGGVGEQYF
CDR3nt: TGTGCCAGCAGTCCTAGCGGGGGGGTAGGGGAGCAGTACTTC

abundance: .
v_gene: TRBV5-8
d_gene: .
j_gene: TRBJ1-2
CDR3aa: CASSLGGKNGYTF
CDR3nt: TGTGCCAGCAGCTTGGGAGGGAAGAATGGCTACACCTTC

abundance: .
v_gene: TRBV13
d_gene: .
j_gene: TRBJ2-5
CDR3aa: CASSLDTQQETQYF
CDR3nt: TGTGCCAGCAGCTTAGACACCCAACAAGAGACCCAGTACTTC

abundance: .
v_gene: TRBV12-2
d_gene: .
j_gene: TRBJ1-4
CDR3aa: CASRLAGGQGEKLFF
CDR3nt: TGTGCAAGTCGCTTAGCGGGGGGACAAGGCGAAAAACTGTTTTTT

abundance: .
v_gene: TRBV6-5
d_gene: .
j_gene: TRBJ1-1
CDR3aa: CASSYSRVTEAFF
CDR3nt: TGTGCCAGCAGTTACTCGAGAGTCACTGAAGCTTTCTTT

abundance: .
v_gene: TRBV4-1
d_gene: .
j_gene: TRBJ1-1
CDR3aa: CASSQEGLGTEAFF
CDR3nt: TGCGCCAGCAGCCAAGAGGGGCTGGGCACTGAAGCTTTCTTT

abundance: .
v_gene: TRBV4-1
d_gene: TRBD2
j_gene: TRBJ2-2
CDR3aa: CASSQERAGGRTGELFF
CDR3nt: TGCGCCAGCAGCCAAGAACGAGCGGGGGGGCGAACCGGGGAGCTGTTTTTT

abundance: .
v_gene: TRBV13
d_gene: TRBD2
j_gene: TRBJ2-1
CDR3aa: CASSYPGRGAYNEQFF
CDR3nt: TGTGCCAGCAGCTACCCTGGGCGGGGGGCATACAATGAGCAGTTCTTC

abundance: .
v_gene: TRBV13
d_gene: .
j_gene: TRBJ2-7
CDR3aa: CASSLGSGEQYF
CDR3nt: TGTGCCAGCAGCTTAGGGTCGGGAGAGCAGTACTTC

abundance: .
v_gene: TRBV10-3
d_gene: .
j_gene: TRBJ2-5
CDR3aa: CAISDPGVNSQETQYF
CDR3nt: TGTGCCATCAGTGACCCAGGGGTGAACTCCCAAGAGACCCAGTACTTC

abundance: .
v_gene: TRBV27
d_gene: .
j_gene: TRBJ2-7
CDR3aa: CASSPKSSYEQYF
CDR3nt: TGTGCCAGCAGTCCAAAAAGCTCCTACGAGCAGTACTTC

abundance: .
v_gene: TRBV4-1
d_gene: .
j_gene: TRBJ1-1
CDR3aa: CASSQEQGLNTEAFF
CDR3nt: TGCGCCAGCAGCCAAGAGCAGGGATTGAACACTGAAGCTTTCTTT

abundance: once
v_gene: TRBV6-6
d_gene: .
j_gene: TRBJ1-3
CDR3aa: CASGATLGNTIYF
CDR3nt: TGTGCCAGCGGCGCGACTCTCGGAAACACCATATATTTT

abundance: once
v_gene: TRBV27
d_gene: .
j_gene: TRBJ1-5
CDR3aa: CASSSTAFGSRYSNQPQHF
CDR3nt: TGTGCCAGCAGTTCAACGGCCTTCGGGTCAAGGTATAGCAATCAGCCCCAGCATTTT

abundance: .
v_gene: TRBV27
d_gene: .
j_gene: TRBJ1-1
CDR3aa: CASGGGMNTEAFF
CDR3nt: TGTGCCAGTGGGGGCGGGATGAACACTGAAGCTTTCTTT

abundance: once
v_gene: TRBV28
d_gene: TRBD2
j_gene: TRBJ2-1
CDR3aa: CASSFSLAGGPVDEQFF
CDR3nt: TGTGCCAGCAGTTTCTCCCTAGCGGGGGGGCCGGTTGATGAGCAGTTCTTC

abundance: .
v_gene: TRBV28
d_gene: TRBD1
j_gene: TRBJ1-2
CDR3aa: CASSPHGQGKDYGYTF
CDR3nt: TGTGCCAGCAGTCCGCATGGACAGGGGAAGGACTATGGCTACACCTTC